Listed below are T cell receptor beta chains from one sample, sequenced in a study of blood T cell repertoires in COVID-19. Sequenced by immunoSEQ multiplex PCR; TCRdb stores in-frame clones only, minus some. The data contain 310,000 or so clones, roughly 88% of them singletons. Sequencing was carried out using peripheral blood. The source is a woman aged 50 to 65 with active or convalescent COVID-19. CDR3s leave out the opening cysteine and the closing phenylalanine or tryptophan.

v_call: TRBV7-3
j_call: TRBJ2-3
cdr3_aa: ASSPPPGTSGTDTQY

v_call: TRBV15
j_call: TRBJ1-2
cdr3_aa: ATSRDKGAGYGGYT

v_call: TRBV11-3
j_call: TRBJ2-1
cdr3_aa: ASSLGTPGWQGAYNEQF

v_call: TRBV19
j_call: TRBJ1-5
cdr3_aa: ASSRGGSNQPQH

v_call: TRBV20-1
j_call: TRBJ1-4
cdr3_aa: SASGSPDEKLF

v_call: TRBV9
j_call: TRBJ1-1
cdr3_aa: ASSVVPGTEAF

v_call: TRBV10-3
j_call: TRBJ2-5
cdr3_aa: ASGQETQY

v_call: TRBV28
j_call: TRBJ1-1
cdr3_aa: ASRSKRIKGGNAEAF

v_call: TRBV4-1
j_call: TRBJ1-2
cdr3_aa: ASSQTGEYGYT

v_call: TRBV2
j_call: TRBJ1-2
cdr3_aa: ASSEESGASFLGYT

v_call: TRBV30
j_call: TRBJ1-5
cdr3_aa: AWSQDSLYQPQH

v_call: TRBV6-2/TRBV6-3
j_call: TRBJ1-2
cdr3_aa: ASSYWDKVTHGYT

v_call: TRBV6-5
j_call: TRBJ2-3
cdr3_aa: ASSRGLADTQY

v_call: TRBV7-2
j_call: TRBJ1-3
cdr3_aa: ASSLHPTGSGNTIY

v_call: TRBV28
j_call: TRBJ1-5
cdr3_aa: ASSPGAFDSNQPQH

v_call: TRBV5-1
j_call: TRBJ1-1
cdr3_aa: ASSLEDRNTEAF

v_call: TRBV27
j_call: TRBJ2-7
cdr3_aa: ASSWTSGNPYEQY

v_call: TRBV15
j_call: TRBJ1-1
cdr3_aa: ATSRDGGEAF

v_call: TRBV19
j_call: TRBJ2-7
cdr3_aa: ASSIGLASYEQY

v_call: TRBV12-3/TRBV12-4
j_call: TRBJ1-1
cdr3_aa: ASSLDRGWRAF

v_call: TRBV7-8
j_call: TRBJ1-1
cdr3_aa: ASSLPRGSYIARAF

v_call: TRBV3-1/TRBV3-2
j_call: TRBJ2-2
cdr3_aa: ASRLTSDTGELF

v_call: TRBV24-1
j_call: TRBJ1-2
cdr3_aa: ATSDPVRDSNYGYT

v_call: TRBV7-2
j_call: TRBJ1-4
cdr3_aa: ASSFAKGDEKLF

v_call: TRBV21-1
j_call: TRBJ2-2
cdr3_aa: ASTSPGQGNTGELF

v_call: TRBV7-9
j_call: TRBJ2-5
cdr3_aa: ASSPRTGETQY

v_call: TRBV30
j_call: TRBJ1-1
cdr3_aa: AWSVGYTEAF

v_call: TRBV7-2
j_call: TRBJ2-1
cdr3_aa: ASSLMSGGALNEQF

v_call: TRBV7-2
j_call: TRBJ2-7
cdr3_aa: ASSLPISGDWVDEQY

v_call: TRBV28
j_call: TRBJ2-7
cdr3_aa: ASSFSGAAYEQY

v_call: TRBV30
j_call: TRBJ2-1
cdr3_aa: AWSGGSYNEQF

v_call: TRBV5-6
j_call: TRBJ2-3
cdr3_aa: ASSGRTTTDTQY

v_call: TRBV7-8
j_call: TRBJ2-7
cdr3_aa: ASSLVGANYEQY

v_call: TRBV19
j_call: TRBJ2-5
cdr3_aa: ASSASSGAFGETQY

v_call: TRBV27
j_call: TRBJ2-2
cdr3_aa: ASTHGVGELF

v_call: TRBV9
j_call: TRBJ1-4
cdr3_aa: ASSALQGRNEKLF

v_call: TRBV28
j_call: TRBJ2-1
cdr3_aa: ASSLPGTQNEQF

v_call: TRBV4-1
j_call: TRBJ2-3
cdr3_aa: ASSSGGRSGSTDTQY

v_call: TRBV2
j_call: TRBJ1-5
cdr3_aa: ASQDRAVSNQPQH

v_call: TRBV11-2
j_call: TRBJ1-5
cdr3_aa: ASSLDPYSNQPQH

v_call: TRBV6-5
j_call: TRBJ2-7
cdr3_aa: ASSYSISPGGYEQY

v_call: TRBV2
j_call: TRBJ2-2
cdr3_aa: ASSEPNQGAYTGELF

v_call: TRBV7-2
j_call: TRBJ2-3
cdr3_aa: ASSLVSQITDTQY

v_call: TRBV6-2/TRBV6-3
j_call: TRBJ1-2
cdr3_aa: ASSYLGQQIRGYT

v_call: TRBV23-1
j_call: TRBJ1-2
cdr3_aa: ASSARFFKLYGYT

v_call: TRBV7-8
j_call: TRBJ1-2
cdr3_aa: ASSSGERYGYT

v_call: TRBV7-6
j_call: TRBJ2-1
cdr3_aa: ASSSRLAGGLGPDEQF

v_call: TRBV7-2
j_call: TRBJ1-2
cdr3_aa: ASSRKQGATGYT

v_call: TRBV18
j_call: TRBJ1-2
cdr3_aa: ASSPGTGLLHT

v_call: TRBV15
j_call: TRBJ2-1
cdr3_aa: ATSSKRGTNEQF

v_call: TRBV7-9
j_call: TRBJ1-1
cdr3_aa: ASSVGPAGAF

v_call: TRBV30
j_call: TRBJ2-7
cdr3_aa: AWCTGTGRYEQY

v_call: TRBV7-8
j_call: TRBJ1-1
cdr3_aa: ASSLGTGGPTEAF